What follows are 29 T cell receptor beta chains derived from one specimen sequenced in a study of molecular identifiers for immune sequencing clone quantification. TCRdb itself ran the PCR reads through MiXCR, one entry per CDR3 protein. Among approximately 500,000 distinct CDR3 sequences listed, 20% to 25% were seen once. Sequencing was carried out using naive CD8+ T cells from blood, with Jurkat cell RNA spiked in. Documented subset: FACS-sorted CD8+CD4-CCR7+CD45RA+ naive T cells. The origin of the receptors is a human donor in good health. Some libraries in this study had Jurkat cell RNA spiked in.

This clonotype occurred a few times. V is TRBV6-5 and J is TRBJ1-1; possible D gene TRBD1, 5 bases. Germline CDR1 MNHEY, CDR2 SVGAGI. Deletions cut 6 bases from V and 1 base from J, with 15 bases between. The CDR3 is 15 residues long. CDR3 region: CASSLLGTRNTEAFF. In DNA, the CDR3 is TGTGCCAGCAGCCTACTTGGGACGAGGAACACTGAAGCTTTCTTT.

Only a few counts were recorded for this clonotype. The chain joins TRBV27 to TRBJ1-5, with a tentative D call TRBD1 (5 bases). Deletions cut 11 bases from V and 8 bases from J, with 13 bases between. The CDR3 sequence is 11 residues long. Germline values: CDR1 MNHEY, CDR2 SMNVEV (reference sequence). The CDR3 DNA reads TGTGCCGGGGATTCAGGGAAGCCCCAGCATTTT. This sequence encodes CAGDSGKPQHF.

This clonotype has a count of ten or more. V and J are TRBV20-1 and TRBJ2-3, with D uncertain. Germline loops: CDR1 DFQATT, CDR2 SNEGSKA (reference sequence). CDR3 length equals 12 residues. The V gene lost 0 bases and the J gene lost 6 bases, with 7 bases spanning the gap. CDR3 residues: CSARDLSDTQYF. The CDR3 DNA follows: TGCAGTGCTAGAGATCTTTCGGATACGCAGTATTTT.

The table lists this clonotype with a few counts. The chain combines TRBV13 with TRBJ2-2; the match to TRBD1 covers 8 bases. The CDR3 consists of 16 residues. J lost 1 base, V lost 5 bases, and 6 bases had no gene match. Germline lookup yields CDR1 PRHDT and CDR2 FYEKMQ (reference sequence). CDR3 protein: CASSPGTGLNTGELFF. In DNA, the CDR3 is TGTGCCAGCAGCCCAGGGACAGGACTGAACACCGGGGAGCTGTTTTTT.

This clonotype was counted between two and nine times. The chain links TRBV14 to TRBJ2-7, with D possibly TRBD2 on 6 matching bases. CDR3 length: 14 amino acids. In germline, CDR1 is SGHDN, CDR2 FVKESK. Trimming took off 1 base at V and 6 bases at J, with 13 bases between the two ends. The CDR3 loop is CASSQVGRGGEQYF. The CDR3 DNA follows: TGTGCCAGCAGCCAAGTGGGTCGGGGAGGCGAGCAGTACTTC.

This clonotype was seen repeatedly, ten times or more. The chain is built from TRBV19 and TRBJ1-2; weak D call: TRBD1 (6 bases). V was clipped by 10 bases and J by 8 bases, with 17 bases between them. CDR3 size: 12 residues. CDR1 is LNHDA and CDR2 is SQIVND in the germline V gene (reference sequence). CDR3 nucleotides: TGTGCCACCCAAGGACAGCCGAGGGGCTACACCTTC. Protein sequence: CATQGQPRGYTF.

CDR3 sequence reads: CASSLSGGGFNEKLFF. The CDR3 nucleotides are TGCGCCAGCAGCCTGAGCGGGGGGGGGTTTAATGAAAAACTGTTTTTT. The rearrangement joins TRBV10-2 to TRBJ1-4; tentative D call: TRBD1 (5 bases). Germline values: CDR1 WSHSY, CDR2 SAAADI. The CDR3 sequence is 16 residues long. Trimming cost V 6 bases and J 4 bases, with 18 bases left between them.

This clonotype has at least ten counts. J is TRBJ2-2 and V is TRBV6-5; D not resolved. CDR1 is MNHEY and CDR2 is SVGAGI in the germline V gene. This CDR3 comprises 14 residues. Deletions cut 2 bases from V and 3 bases from J, with 7 bases between. The CDR3 region has the DNA TGTGCCAGCAGTTACGGTCAATACACCGGGGAGCTGTTTTTT. It yields the protein CASSYGQYTGELFF.

This clonotype has ten or more counts. The genes are TRBV4-3 and TRBJ2-6; 9 nucleotides align to TRBD1. The CDR3 contains 19 residues. V lost 3 bases to trimming and J lost 0 bases; unmatched junction nucleotides: 9. Germline V CDR1 and CDR2: LGHNA, YSLEER. In nucleotides, the CDR3 is TGCGCCAGCAGCCATCTTCCGGGACAGGGTCTCTCTGGGGCCAACGTCCTGACTTTC. It specifies CASSHLPGQGLSGANVLTF.

This clonotype was picked up a small number of times. The chain joins TRBV21-1 to TRBJ1-1; TRBD1, the table's D call, lacks a check against the DNA. TRBV21-1 is marked as a pseudogene. The CDR3 runs 18 residues. As DNA, the CDR3 is TGTGCCAACCCCCCGTTTTTACAGGCAACAAGAACGAACACTGAAGCTTTCTTT. The encoded protein is CANPPFLQATRTNTEAFF.

The table lists this clonotype with a few counts. The V gene is TRBV4-3, the J gene TRBJ1-5; 9 bases align to TRBD1. The junction had 2 bases not matched to a gene; V was cut back by 0 bases and J by 5 bases. The germline gives CDR1 LGHNA, CDR2 YSLEER. This CDR3 is 15 amino acids long. The CDR3 DNA follows: TGCGCCAGCAGCCAAGATACAGGGGGCTATCAGCCCCAGCATTTT. Protein: CASSQDTGGYQPQHF.

This clonotype has ten or more counts. The chain links TRBV29-1 to TRBJ2-3; 10 bases fit TRBD2. V shed 4 bases and J 6 bases; nucleotides not matched to a gene: 7. Germline values: CDR1 SQVTM, CDR2 ANQGSEA. CDR3 length: 14 amino acids. CDR3 bases: TGCAGCGTTGTTCTAGCGGGGGAGGGTGATACGCAGTATTTT. The encoded protein is CSVVLAGEGDTQYF.

This clonotype was counted many times. The chain couples TRBV24-1 to TRBJ1-2, with unresolved D. V was pared by 6 bases and J by 8 bases, with 21 bases between. The length of the CDR3 is 15 residues. Germline CDR1 is KGHDR and CDR2 is SFDVKD. Here the CDR3 reads CATSPRVRKEIGYTF. The CDR3 DNA is TGTGCCACCAGTCCCCGCGTCCGAAAGGAGATAGGCTACACCTTC.

In this sample, this clonotype turned up a few times. V gene TRBV19 combines with J gene TRBJ2-7; tentative D call: TRBD1 (6 bases). The CDR3 extends over 13 amino acids. Germline loops: CDR1 LNHDA, CDR2 SQIVND (reference sequence). V was cut by 3 bases and J by 6 bases, with 12 bases left in between. The CDR3, as DNA: TGTGCCAGTAGTATTTGGGCAGGGGTCGAGCAGTACTTC. Amino acid sequence: CASSIWAGVEQYF.

This clonotype was counted only a few times. This chain uses TRBV6-5 with TRBJ2-2, with D uncertain. The germline V gene encodes CDR1 MNHEY and CDR2 SVGAGI. This CDR3 has 15 residues. Trimming stripped 2 bases from V and 4 bases from J, with 11 bases between. The CDR3 nucleotides read TGTGCCAGCAGTTACGGTGGGCAGACCACCGGGGAGCTGTTTTTT. Amino acids: CASSYGGQTTGELFF.

Of note for this clonotype: Since a much larger clone is just one base distant, this may be a read error. The chain has TRBV4-1 and TRBJ2-7; D not resolved. This CDR3 contains 14 residues. The germline gives CDR1 MGHRA, CDR2 YSYEKL. V shed 4 bases and J shed 4 bases, with 14 bases lying between them. The CDR3 nucleotides read TGCGCCAGCAGCCGAGGCCAAAATGCGTACGAGCAGTACTTC. Translated, it gives CASSRGQNAYEQYF.

V is TRBV13 and J is TRBJ1-1; D gene ambiguous. This CDR3 comprises 12 residues. CDR1 and CDR2 from the germline V gene are PRHDT and FYEKMQ (reference sequence). V lost 2 bases, J lost 10 bases, and 11 bases lay in between. CDR3 bases: TGTGCCAGCAGCTTAACGTTGTTGGGAGCTTTCTTT. It codes for CASSLTLLGAFF.

The V and J genes are TRBV2 and TRBJ1-3; maybe TRBD1 (5 bases). Deletions cut 6 bases from V and 0 bases from J, with 12 bases between. The CDR3 consists of 15 residues. CDR1 SNHLY and CDR2 FYNNEI come from the germline V gene. The CDR3 is CASSMLGGSGNTIYF. The CDR3 nucleotides read TGTGCCAGCAGCATGCTCGGGGGCTCTGGAAACACCATATATTTT.

This clonotype was seen a few times. A clone one base away is much larger, so this may be a read error. The chain has TRBV7-2 and TRBJ1-1; D not resolved. The germline CDR1 and CDR2 sequences are SGHTA and FQGNSA. V was cut by 3 bases and J by 7 bases, with 9 bases left in between. The CDR3 runs 12 residues. The CDR3 DNA reads as TGTGCCAGCAGCTTGGGCCCCGATGAAGCTTTCTTT. Translating it yields CASSLGPDEAFF.

This clonotype was observed a handful of times. The rearrangement joins TRBV5-6 to TRBJ2-7; tentative D call: TRBD2 (6 bases). The CDR3 is 14 residues long. Germline V gives CDR1 SGHDT, CDR2 YYEEEE. The V end was cut by 4 bases, the J end by 2 bases, with 13 bases between. The CDR3 protein is CASSPRGYPYEQYF. In DNA, the CDR3 is TGTGCCAGCAGCCCCCGGGGGTACCCCTACGAGCAGTACTTC.

Concerning this clonotype itself: This sequence may be a read error, since a much larger clone differs from it by one base. The chain employs TRBV5-6 and TRBJ2-7, with 10 bases fitting TRBD2. CDR1 and CDR2 (germline): SGHDT, YYEEEE. V shed 5 bases and J 0 bases; nucleotides not matched to a gene: 8. There are 16 residues in the CDR3. This chain's CDR3 is CASRPGLAATSYEQYF. DNA for the CDR3: TGTGCCAGCAGGCCCGGACTAGCGGCGACCTCCTACGAGCAGTACTTC.

This sequence joins TRBV19 and TRBJ2-3, with 9 bases matching TRBD1. V shed 6 bases, J shed 3 bases, and the junction held 13 bases outside the gene matches. Germline CDR1 LNHDA, CDR2 SQIVND (reference sequence). The CDR3 extends over 17 amino acids. The CDR3 coding sequence is TGTGCCAGTAGGAGAACGGACAGGGGCACGATAACAGATACGCAGTATTTT. Its translation: CASRRTDRGTITDTQYF.

This clonotype was seen at least ten times. The V and J genes are TRBV5-1 and TRBJ2-3, with TRBD2 matching 9 bases. The CDR3 is made up of 17 amino acids. Germline V gene data show CDR1 as SGHRS and CDR2 as YFSETQ. The V gene end was trimmed by 3 bases and the J gene end by 2 bases; junction bases not matched to a gene: 10. CDR3 region: CASSWDLAGDSTDTQYF. The CDR3 nucleotides read TGCGCCAGCAGCTGGGATTTAGCGGGGGACTCCACAGATACGCAGTATTTT.

This clonotype has ten or more counts. V gene TRBV7-9 combines with J gene TRBJ1-1; D uncertain. V was pared by 1 base and J by 5 bases, with 14 bases between. Germline CDR1 reads SEHNR; CDR2 reads FQNEAQ (reference sequence). The CDR3 length is 15 residues. Written as DNA, the CDR3 is TGTGCCAGCAGCTTAGTCCAGGCCACGGGAACTGAAGCTTTCTTT. It codes for CASSLVQATGTEAFF.

The chain links TRBV4-3 to TRBJ1-2; D remains ambiguous. The CDR3 is made up of 17 amino acids. Germline V gene lookup returns CDR1 LGHNA and CDR2 YSLEER. Trimming left V 0 bases short and J 3 bases short, with 17 bases between. The CDR3 bases are TGCGCCAGCAGCCAAGATCCGTATGCCCCGGACGACTATGGCTACACCTTC. As protein: CASSQDPYAPDDYGYTF.

This clonotype appeared a few times. The V call is TRBV9, the J call TRBJ2-2; TRBD2 matches at 7 bases. The germline CDR1 and CDR2 sequences are SGDLS and YYNGEE. V shed 4 bases and J 6 bases; nucleotides not matched to a gene: 9. This CDR3 contains 15 residues. In DNA, the CDR3 is TGTGCCAGCAGCCCCAGCCGGGGGAGGGCCGGGGAGCTGTTTTTT. It yields the protein CASSPSRGRAGELFF.

In its sample, this clonotype was seen a few times. The gene calls are TRBV11-2 and TRBJ1-4; possibly TRBD1 for D (5 bases). V lost 5 bases and J 0 bases, leaving 10 bases between the germline ends. Germline-derived CDR1 and CDR2 are SGHAT and FQNNGV. The CDR3 has 15 residues. CDR3: CASSPAGPTNEKLFF. In nucleotides, the CDR3 is TGTGCCAGCAGCCCCGCGGGGCCAACTAATGAAAAACTGTTTTTT. The complete variable domain, with remaining parts taken from reference TRBV11-2 and TRBJ1-4, reads EAGVAQSPRYKIIEKRQSVAFWCNPISGHATLYWYQQILGQGPKLLIQFQNNGVVDDSQLPKDRFSAERLKGVDSTLKIQPAKLEDSAVYLCASSPAGPTNEKLFFGSGTQLSVL.

There are many counts of this clonotype. This rearrangement joins TRBV4-3 to TRBJ2-2; D remains unclear. This CDR3 is built from 14 residues. Deletions cut 1 base from V and 5 bases from J, with 8 bases between. Per germline, CDR1 LGHNA and CDR2 YSLEER. CDR3 sequence (DNA): TGCGCCAGCAGCCAAGCAAGGTTAACCGGGGAGCTGTTTTTT. Its protein product is CASSQARLTGELFF.

The sample holds a few counts of this clonotype. The chain carries TRBV27 and TRBJ2-2; 10 bases line up with TRBD2. The germline V gene has CDR1 MNHEY and CDR2 SMNVEV (reference sequence). The V and J ends lost 6 bases and 7 bases, in that order; junction bases with no gene match: 8. The CDR3 totals 15 residues. CDR3 sequence (DNA): TGTGCCAGCAGGGTACTAGCGGGAAGAGTCGGGGAGCTGTTTTTT. This codes for CASRVLAGRVGELFF.